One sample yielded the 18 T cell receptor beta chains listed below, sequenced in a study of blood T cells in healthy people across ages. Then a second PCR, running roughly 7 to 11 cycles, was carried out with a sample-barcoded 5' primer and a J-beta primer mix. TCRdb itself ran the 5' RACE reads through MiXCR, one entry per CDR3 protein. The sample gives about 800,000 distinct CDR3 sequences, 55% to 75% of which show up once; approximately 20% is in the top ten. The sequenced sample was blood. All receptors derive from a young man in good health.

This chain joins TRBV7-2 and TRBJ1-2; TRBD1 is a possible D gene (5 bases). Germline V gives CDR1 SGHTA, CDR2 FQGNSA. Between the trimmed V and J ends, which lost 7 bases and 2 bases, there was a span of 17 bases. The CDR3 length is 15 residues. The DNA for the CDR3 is TGTGCCAGCATCCGTTCCCAGGGCATAAACTATGGCTACACCTTC. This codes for CASIRSQGINYGYTF.

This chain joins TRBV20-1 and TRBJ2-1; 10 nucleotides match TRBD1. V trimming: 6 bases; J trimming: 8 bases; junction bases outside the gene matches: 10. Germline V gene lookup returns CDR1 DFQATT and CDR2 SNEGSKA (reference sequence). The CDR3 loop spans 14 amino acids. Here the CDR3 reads CSAGTGTGVDEQFF. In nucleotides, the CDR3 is TGCAGTGCCGGAACCGGGACAGGGGTCGATGAGCAGTTCTTC.

CDR3 residues: CATSRDREGNEKLFF. CDR3 nucleotides: TGTGCCACCAGCAGAGATCGGGAGGGTAATGAAAAACTGTTTTTT. The J gene is TRBJ1-4, the V gene TRBV15; no clear D gene. Trimming removed 0 bases from V and 4 bases from J, with 9 bases in between. Germline values: CDR1 LNHNV, CDR2 YYDKDF (reference sequence). This CDR3 has 15 residues. Combining the CDR3 with reference TRBV15 and TRBJ1-4 gives the whole variable domain DAMVIQNPRYQVTQFGKPVTLSCSQTLNHNVMYWYQQKSSQAPKLLFHYYDKDFNNEADTPDNFQSRRPNTSFCFLDIRSPGLGDTAMYLCATSRDREGNEKLFFGSGTQLSVL.

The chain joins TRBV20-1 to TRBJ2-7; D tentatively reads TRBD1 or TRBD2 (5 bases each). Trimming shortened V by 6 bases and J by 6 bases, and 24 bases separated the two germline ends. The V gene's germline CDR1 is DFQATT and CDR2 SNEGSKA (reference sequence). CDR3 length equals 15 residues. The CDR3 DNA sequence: TGCAGTGCCCAGAGGGGAGAAGAGTGGAGCGGCGAGCAGTACTTC. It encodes CSAQRGEEWSGEQYF.

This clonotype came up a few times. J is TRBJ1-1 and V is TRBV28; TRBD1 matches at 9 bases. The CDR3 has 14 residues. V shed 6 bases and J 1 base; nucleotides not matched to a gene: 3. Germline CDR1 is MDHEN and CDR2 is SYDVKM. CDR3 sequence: CASRSQGANTEAFF. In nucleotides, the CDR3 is TGTGCCAGCAGATCACAGGGGGCGAACACTGAAGCTTTCTTT. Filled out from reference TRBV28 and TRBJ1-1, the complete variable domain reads DVKVTQSSRYLVKRTGEKVFLECVQDMDHENMFWYRQDPGLGLRLIYFSYDVKMKEKGDIPEGYSVSREKKERFSLILESASTNQTSMYLCASRSQGANTEAFFGQGTRLTVV.

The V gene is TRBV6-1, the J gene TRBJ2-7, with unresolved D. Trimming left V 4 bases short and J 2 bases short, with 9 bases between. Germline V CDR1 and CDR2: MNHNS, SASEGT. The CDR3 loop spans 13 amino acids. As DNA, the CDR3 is TGTGCCAGCAGTGTCGGGCGGACCTACGAGCAGTACTTC. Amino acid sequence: CASSVGRTYEQYF.

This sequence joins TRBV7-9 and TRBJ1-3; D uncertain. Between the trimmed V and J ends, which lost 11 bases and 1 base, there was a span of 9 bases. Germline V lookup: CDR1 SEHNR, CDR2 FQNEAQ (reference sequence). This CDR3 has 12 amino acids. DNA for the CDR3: TGTGCCCTGAGCAAATCTGGAAACACCATATATTTT. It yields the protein CALSKSGNTIYF. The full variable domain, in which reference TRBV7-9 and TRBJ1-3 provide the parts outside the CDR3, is DTGVSQNPRHKITKRGQNVTFRCDPISEHNRLYWYRQTLGQGPEFLTYFQNEAQLEKSRLLSDRFSAERPKGSFSTLEIQRTEQGDSAMYLCALSKSGNTIYFGEGSWLTVV.

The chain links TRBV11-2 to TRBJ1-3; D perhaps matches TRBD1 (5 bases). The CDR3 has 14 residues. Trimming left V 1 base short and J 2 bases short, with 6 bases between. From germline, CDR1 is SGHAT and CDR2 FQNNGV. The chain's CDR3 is CASSLAGAGNTIYF. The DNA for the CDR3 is TGTGCCAGCAGCTTAGCGGGGGCTGGAAACACCATATATTTT.

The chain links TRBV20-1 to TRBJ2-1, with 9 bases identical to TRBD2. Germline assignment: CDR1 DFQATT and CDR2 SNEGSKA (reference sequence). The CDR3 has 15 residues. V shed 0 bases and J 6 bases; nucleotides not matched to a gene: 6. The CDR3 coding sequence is TGCAGTGCTAGAGATATGACTAGCGGTCTCAATGAGCAGTTCTTC. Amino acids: CSARDMTSGLNEQFF.

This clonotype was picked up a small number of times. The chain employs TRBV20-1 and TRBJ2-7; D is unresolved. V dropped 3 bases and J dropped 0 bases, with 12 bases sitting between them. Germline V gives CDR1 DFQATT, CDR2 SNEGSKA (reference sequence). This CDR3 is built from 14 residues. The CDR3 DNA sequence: TGCAGTGCTAGGAAGTGGGAAAGCTCCTACGAGCAGTACTTC. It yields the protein CSARKWESSYEQYF.

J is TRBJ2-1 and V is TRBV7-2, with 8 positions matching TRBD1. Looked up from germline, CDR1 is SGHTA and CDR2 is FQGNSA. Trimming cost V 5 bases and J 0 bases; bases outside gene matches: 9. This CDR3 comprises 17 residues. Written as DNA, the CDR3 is TGTGCCAGCAGCACCGGACAGGGTCTCTCCTCCTACAATGAGCAGTTCTTC. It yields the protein CASSTGQGLSSYNEQFF.

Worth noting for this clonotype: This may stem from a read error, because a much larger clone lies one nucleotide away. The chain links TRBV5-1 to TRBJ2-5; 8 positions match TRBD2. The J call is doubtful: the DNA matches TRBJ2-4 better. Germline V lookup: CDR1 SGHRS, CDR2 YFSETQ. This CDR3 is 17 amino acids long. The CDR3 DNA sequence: TGCGCCAGCAGCTTGACGGGACTAGTGGGAGAAGTTAACATTCAGTACTTC. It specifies CASSLTGLVGEVNIQYF.

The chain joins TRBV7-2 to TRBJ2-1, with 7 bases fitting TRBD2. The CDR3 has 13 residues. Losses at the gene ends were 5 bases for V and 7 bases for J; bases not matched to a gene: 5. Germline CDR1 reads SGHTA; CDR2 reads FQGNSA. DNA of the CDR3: TGTGCCAGCAGCGCGAACGGGGGGAATGAGCAGTTCTTC. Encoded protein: CASSANGGNEQFF.

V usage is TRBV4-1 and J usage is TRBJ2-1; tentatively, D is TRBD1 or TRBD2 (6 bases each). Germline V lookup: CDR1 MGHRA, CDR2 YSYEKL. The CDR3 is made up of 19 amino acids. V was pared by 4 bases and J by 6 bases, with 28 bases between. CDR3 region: CASSPRRGQLRVAGNEQFF. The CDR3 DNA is TGCGCCAGCAGCCCCAGGAGGGGACAACTGAGGGTTGCGGGCAATGAGCAGTTCTTC.

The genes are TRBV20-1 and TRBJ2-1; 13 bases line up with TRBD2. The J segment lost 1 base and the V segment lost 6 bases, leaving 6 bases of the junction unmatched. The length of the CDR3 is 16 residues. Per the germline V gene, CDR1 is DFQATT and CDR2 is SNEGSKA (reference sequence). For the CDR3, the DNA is TGCAGTGCCCAAGGGACTAGCGGGGCGTCCTACAATGAGCAGTTCTTC. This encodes CSAQGTSGASYNEQFF.

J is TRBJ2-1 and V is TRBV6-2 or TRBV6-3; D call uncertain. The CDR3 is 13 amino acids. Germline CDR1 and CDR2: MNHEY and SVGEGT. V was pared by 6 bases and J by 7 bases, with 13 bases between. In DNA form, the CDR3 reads TGTGCCAGCAGCCTAATTAACGATAATGAGCAGTTCTTC. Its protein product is CASSLINDNEQFF.

CDR3 loop: CSVEGSGHTEAFF. CDR3 nucleotides: TGCAGCGTTGAGGGGAGTGGGCACACTGAAGCTTTCTTT. V and J are TRBV29-1 and TRBJ1-1; D remains ambiguous. Trimming shortened V by 3 bases and J by 3 bases, and 11 bases separated the two germline ends. Germline CDR1 is SQVTM and CDR2 is ANQGSEA. This CDR3 contains 13 residues.

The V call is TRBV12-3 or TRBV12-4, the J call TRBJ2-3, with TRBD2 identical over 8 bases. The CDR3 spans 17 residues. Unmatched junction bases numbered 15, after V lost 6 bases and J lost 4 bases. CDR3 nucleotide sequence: TGTGCCAGCAGCTATGGCGGGGGACTAGTAGCGGCAGATACGCAGTATTTT. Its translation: CASSYGGGLVAADTQYF.